These 31 T cell receptor beta chains were sequenced from one sample in a study of blood T cell repertoires in COVID-19. Assay used: immunoSEQ multiplex PCR; TCRdb lists only in-frame clones, some missing. Here the sample spans 270,000 or so clones, roughly 89% being singletons. Sequencing used peripheral blood. The receptors stem from a young woman with COVID-19, enrolled during active disease.

The chain joins TRBV7-7 to TRBJ2-7, with a tentative D call TRBD1 (6 bases). V lost 6 bases and J 8 bases, leaving 14 bases between the germline ends. This CDR3 comprises 12 residues. CDR1 is SSHAT, CDR2 FNYEAQ, per germline (reference sequence). Written as DNA, the CDR3 is TGTGCCAGCAGTTCGGGACAAGGACAGCAGTACTTC. It codes for CASSSGQGQQYF.

The rearrangement uses TRBV12-5 and TRBJ1-5; 10 bases match TRBD1. CDR1 is LGHNT, CDR2 FRNRAP, per germline. The ends lost 6 bases at V and 6 bases at J; junction bases unmatched: 11. The CDR3 contains 16 residues. In DNA, the CDR3 is TGTGCTAGTGGCCAGGAGACAGGGGGCGATGCTCAGCCCCAGCATTTT. Its protein product is CASGQETGGDAQPQHF.

This chain connects TRBV4-2 to TRBJ1-5; weak D call: TRBD1 (5 bases). This CDR3 has 15 residues. CDR1 and CDR2 from the germline V gene are LGHNA and YNFKEQ. V dropped 0 bases and J dropped 6 bases, with 12 bases sitting between them. The CDR3 nucleotides are TGTGCCAGCAGCCAAGACGGGGGAAGAAGTCAGCCCCAGCATTTT. This gives the protein CASSQDGGRSQPQHF.

The rearrangement links TRBV3-1 (or the pseudogene TRBV3-2) to TRBJ1-1; D is ambiguous. This CDR3 is 15 amino acids long. V was clipped by 4 bases and J by 5 bases, with 17 bases between them. The germline CDR1 and CDR2 sequences are LGHDT and YNNKEL (reference sequence). Written as DNA, the CDR3 is TGTGCCAGCAGCCTCTCCCCAGAGGGTTGGACTGAAGCTTTCTTT. This sequence encodes CASSLSPEGWTEAFF.

The chain uses TRBV28 and TRBJ2-3; TRBD2 aligns across 15 bases. The CDR3 runs 19 residues. Unmatched junction bases numbered 11, after V lost 5 bases and J lost 2 bases. In germline, CDR1 is MDHEN, CDR2 SYDVKM. The CDR3 DNA is TGTGCCAGCAGTCCACCCCTCGGACTAGCGGGGGGGGTCACAGATACGCAGTATTTT. Protein: CASSPPLGLAGGVTDTQYF.

J is TRBJ2-7 and V is TRBV10-1; D may be TRBD1 (6 bases). Looked up from germline, CDR1 is WNHNN and CDR2 is SYGVQD (reference sequence). V was trimmed by 6 bases and J by 3 bases, leaving 12 bases between them. This CDR3 comprises 13 residues. CDR3 amino acids: CASSPGQFYEQYF. As DNA, the CDR3 is TGCGCCAGCAGCCCTGGACAGTTCTACGAGCAGTACTTC.

V gene TRBV18 combines with J gene TRBJ2-2; unclear D gene. V shed 2 bases and J shed 3 bases, with 4 bases lying between them. This CDR3 has 13 amino acids. CDR1 and CDR2 (germline): KGHSH, LQKENI. CDR3 amino acids: CASSPSDTGELFF. DNA for the CDR3: TGTGCCAGCTCACCAAGCGACACCGGGGAGCTGTTTTTT.

V is TRBV3-1 (or the pseudogene TRBV3-2) and J is TRBJ2-7; D ambiguous. The CDR3 has 12 residues. The V end was cut by 1 base, the J end by 11 bases, with 12 bases between. Per germline, CDR1 LGHDT and CDR2 YNNKEL (reference sequence). The CDR3 nucleotides are TGTGCCAGCAGCCAAGGGTCGGCCGGAGAGTACTTC. The encoded protein is CASSQGSAGEYF.

Of note for this clone: Other DNA variants within this sample encode the same CDR3. The rearrangement links TRBV19 to TRBJ2-6; TRBD1 aligns across 10 bases. Germline CDR1 is LNHDA and CDR2 is SQIVND (reference sequence). After removal of 6 bases from V and 0 bases from J, the junction contained 2 bases not matched to a gene. The CDR3 runs to 16 residues. The chain's CDR3 is CASRGQGLSGANVLTF. CDR3 DNA sequence: TGTGCCAGTAGGGGACAGGGGCTCTCTGGGGCCAACGTCCTGACTTTC. The full variable domain, in which reference TRBV19 and TRBJ2-6 provide the parts outside the CDR3, is DGGITQSPKYLFRKEGQNVTLSCEQNLNHDAMYWYRQDPGQGLRLIYYSQIVNDFQKGDIAEGYSVSREKKESFPLTVTSAQKNPTAFYLCASRGQGLSGANVLTFGAGSRLTVL.

This chain connects TRBV5-6 to TRBJ1-1; D call uncertain. CDR1 and CDR2 from the germline V gene are SGHDT and YYEEEE. The CDR3 has 14 amino acids. V was cut by 1 base and J by 0 bases, with 7 bases left in between. The CDR3 sequence is CASSLPGMNTEAFF. CDR3 coding DNA: TGTGCCAGCAGCTTGCCGGGGATGAACACTGAAGCTTTCTTT. The whole variable domain, remainder taken from reference TRBV5-6 and TRBJ1-1, is DAGVTQSPTHLIKTRGQQVTLRCSPKSGHDTVSWYQQALGQGPQFIFQYYEEEERQRGNFPDRFSGHQFPNYSSELNVNALLLGDSALYLCASSLPGMNTEAFFGQGTRLTVV.

This chain's CDR3 is CASSWTPTNTDTQYF. CDR3 sequence (DNA): TGCGCCAGCAGCTGGACACCAACGAACACAGATACGCAGTATTTT. The chain has TRBV5-1 and TRBJ2-3, with D tentatively TRBD1 (5 bases). The V gene's germline CDR1 is SGHRS and CDR2 YFSETQ. This CDR3 comprises 15 residues. V shed 3 bases and J shed 2 bases, with 13 bases lying between them.

The chain combines TRBV3-1 (or the pseudogene TRBV3-2) with TRBJ1-5; TRBD1 matches at 10 bases. V lost 4 bases and J lost 2; bases outside the gene matches: 2. This CDR3 contains 15 residues. CDR1 LGHDT and CDR2 YNNKEL come from the germline V gene (reference sequence). The CDR3 reads CASSLGQGGNQPQHF. DNA for the CDR3: TGTGCCAGCAGCCTAGGACAGGGGGGCAATCAGCCCCAGCATTTT.

The CDR3 bases are TGCAGCGTTGGGAGGGTTCTGAACACTGAAGCTTTCTTT. This codes for CSVGRVLNTEAFF. The chain recombines TRBV29-1 with TRBJ1-1; no reliable D call. With 4 bases removed from V and 0 bases from J, the gap between germline ends came to 9 bases. This CDR3 has 13 residues. Germline assignment: CDR1 SQVTM and CDR2 ANQGSEA.

This clone was found once. This chain links TRBV5-6 with TRBJ2-7, with D perhaps matching TRBD1 (5 bases). Trimming removed 1 base from V and 3 bases from J, with 8 bases in between. CDR1 and CDR2 from the germline V gene are SGHDT and YYEEEE. CDR3 length: 13 residues. The CDR3 is CASSLTGSYEQYF. The CDR3 nucleotides are TGTGCCAGCAGCTTGACAGGCAGCTACGAGCAGTACTTC.

This clone was detected only a few times. Other DNA variants within this sample encode the same CDR3. The chain joins TRBV6-5 to TRBJ1-5; no firm D call. V lost 0 bases and J 5 bases, leaving 5 bases between the germline ends. This CDR3 contains 13 residues. Germline values: CDR1 MNHEY, CDR2 SVGAGI. The chain's CDR3 is CASSYSRYQPQHF. Written as DNA, the CDR3 is TGTGCCAGCAGTTACTCCAGGTATCAGCCCCAGCATTTT.

The rearrangement links TRBV18 to TRBJ1-5; D unclear. Germline CDR1 KGHSH, CDR2 LQKENI. CDR3 length equals 14 residues. The V end was cut by 3 bases, the J end by 0 bases, with 6 bases between. The CDR3 DNA follows: TGTGCCAGCTCACCGTCGGGTAGCAATCAGCCCCAGCATTTT. It is translated as CASSPSGSNQPQHF.

The rearrangement joins TRBV29-1 to TRBJ1-1, with D maybe TRBD1 (6 bases). Germline V gene sequence: CDR1 SQVTM, CDR2 ANQGSEA. Between the trimmed V and J ends, which lost 5 bases and 5 bases, there was a span of 12 bases. The CDR3 covers 12 residues. The CDR3 sequence is CSVMDSVTEAFF. The CDR3, as DNA: TGCAGCGTTATGGACAGTGTAACTGAAGCTTTCTTT.

This chain links TRBV5-4 with TRBJ2-5, with TRBD2 matching 8 bases. Trimming at V came to 4 bases and at J to 2 bases, leaving 4 bases not matched to a gene. Per germline, CDR1 SGHNT and CDR2 YYREEE (reference sequence). This CDR3 contains 14 residues. CDR3 DNA sequence: TGTGCCAGCAGCGCGGGGGGCGGTCAAGAGACCCAGTACTTC. The encoded protein is CASSAGGGQETQYF.

This chain links TRBV28 with TRBJ1-6; the D gene is possibly TRBD1 (5 bases). Trimming removed 6 bases from V and 8 bases from J, with 14 bases in between. The CDR3 length is 14 residues. Germline loops: CDR1 MDHEN, CDR2 SYDVKM. CDR3 bases: TGTGCCAGCAGGGCGGGGCCCCTTTATTCACCCCTCCACTTT. Residues: CASRAGPLYSPLHF.

The rearrangement links TRBV11-2 to TRBJ1-3; D is uncertain. The CDR3 spans 15 residues. The germline V and J ends were trimmed by 1 base and 0 bases, with 7 bases remaining between them. In germline, CDR1 is SGHAT, CDR2 FQNNGV. In DNA form, the CDR3 reads TGTGCCAGCAGCTTAGCCAGAAGCTCTGGAAACACCATATATTTT. Protein sequence: CASSLARSSGNTIYF.

V usage is TRBV4-2 and J usage is TRBJ1-1; no definite D call. The CDR3 loop spans 17 amino acids. The ends were cut back, 1 base at V and 1 base at J, with 16 bases in the middle. Germline CDR1 is LGHNA and CDR2 is YNFKEQ. The CDR3 loop reads CASSQVGVFLGNTEAFF. The CDR3, as DNA: TGTGCCAGCAGCCAAGTCGGTGTCTTCCTCGGGAACACTGAAGCTTTCTTT.

The chain joins TRBV12-3 or TRBV12-4 to TRBJ1-3, with TRBD1 identical over 8 bases. This CDR3 has 12 amino acids. V trimming: 8 bases; J trimming: 4 bases; junction bases outside the gene matches: 1. The CDR3 nucleotides read TGTGCCAGCTGGGACAGGGGAAACACCATATATTTT. It codes for CASWDRGNTIYF.

This chain links TRBV3-1 (or the pseudogene TRBV3-2) with TRBJ1-1; perhaps TRBD1 as D (6 bases). Trimming shortened V by 3 bases and J by 10 bases, and 9 bases separated the two germline ends. The CDR3 loop spans 11 amino acids. Germline assignment: CDR1 LGHDT and CDR2 YNNKEL (reference sequence). CDR3 protein: CASSHGGAAFF. In DNA, the CDR3 is TGTGCCAGCAGCCATGGGGGCGCAGCTTTCTTT.

This chain connects TRBV21-1 to TRBJ2-7; the table's D call, TRBD2, was not checked against the DNA. TRBV21-1 counts as a pseudogene. This CDR3 is built from 20 residues. CDR3 region: CASSPARGGGRSHLSSEQYF. In nucleotides, the CDR3 is TGTGCCAGCAGCCCCGCGCGCGGGGGGGGAAGGAGCCACCTGAGTTCCGAGCAGTACTTC.

This clone was observed once. The chain carries TRBV11-2 and TRBJ1-1; possibly TRBD1 for D (5 bases). V was pared by 1 base and J by 1 base, with 7 bases between. The CDR3 covers 14 residues. CDR1 is SGHAT, CDR2 FQNNGV, per germline. The CDR3 DNA is TGTGCCAGCAGCTTAGGACAGTGGAACACTGAAGCTTTCTTT. This sequence encodes CASSLGQWNTEAFF.

This chain uses TRBV6-5 with TRBJ2-3; 7 bases are a match to TRBD2. J gave up 4 bases and V 0 bases, and 4 bases lay outside the gene matches. Germline values: CDR1 MNHEY, CDR2 SVGAGI. This CDR3 is built from 15 residues. CDR3 bases: TGTGCCAGCAGTTACTCGGGGACTAAGTCAGATACGCAGTATTTT. Amino acids: CASSYSGTKSDTQYF.

The rearrangement uses TRBV18 and TRBJ2-7; weak D call: TRBD1 (5 bases). The CDR3 spans 14 residues. The germline V and J ends were trimmed by 6 bases and 0 bases, with 12 bases remaining between them. Looked up from germline, CDR1 is KGHSH and CDR2 is LQKENI. The CDR3 nucleotides read TGTGCCAGCTCTCAGGGTACAGGCTCCTACGAGCAGTACTTC. Encoded protein: CASSQGTGSYEQYF.

The V call is TRBV4-1, the J call TRBJ1-4, with D perhaps matching TRBD1 (5 bases). CDR3 size: 20 residues. V was clipped by 4 bases and J by 2 bases, with 26 bases between them. The V gene's germline CDR1 is MGHRA and CDR2 YSYEKL. The CDR3 is CASSPPRQTYTLATNEKLFF. CDR3 sequence (DNA): TGCGCCAGCAGCCCCCCCAGACAGACGTATACCCTCGCGACTAATGAAAAACTGTTTTTT.

This chain connects TRBV18 to TRBJ1-2, with TRBD1 identical over 9 bases. V gave up 3 bases and J gave up 5 bases; unmatched junction bases: 7. Germline V gives CDR1 KGHSH, CDR2 LQKENI. The CDR3 runs 15 residues. This CDR3 reads CASSPNRGLRYGYTF. Written as DNA, the CDR3 is TGTGCCAGCTCACCTAACAGGGGGCTGAGGTATGGCTACACCTTC.

The chain recombines TRBV6-5 with TRBJ1-2; D is undetermined. Trimming left V 5 bases short and J 4 bases short, with 17 bases between. The germline V gene has CDR1 MNHEY and CDR2 SVGAGI. This CDR3 spans 15 amino acids. As DNA, the CDR3 is TGTGCCAGCAGTCTACAGATCTCCGGTAGCTATGGCTACACCTTC. Protein: CASSLQISGSYGYTF.

This chain connects TRBV7-2 to TRBJ2-3, with unresolved D. From germline, CDR1 is SGHTA and CDR2 FQGNSA. The CDR3 is made up of 15 amino acids. Trimming stripped 4 bases from V and 4 bases from J, with 15 bases between. As DNA, the CDR3 is TGTGCCAGCAGCTCCCAATCTGGGCCGCCAGATACGCAGTATTTT. It yields the protein CASSSQSGPPDTQYF.